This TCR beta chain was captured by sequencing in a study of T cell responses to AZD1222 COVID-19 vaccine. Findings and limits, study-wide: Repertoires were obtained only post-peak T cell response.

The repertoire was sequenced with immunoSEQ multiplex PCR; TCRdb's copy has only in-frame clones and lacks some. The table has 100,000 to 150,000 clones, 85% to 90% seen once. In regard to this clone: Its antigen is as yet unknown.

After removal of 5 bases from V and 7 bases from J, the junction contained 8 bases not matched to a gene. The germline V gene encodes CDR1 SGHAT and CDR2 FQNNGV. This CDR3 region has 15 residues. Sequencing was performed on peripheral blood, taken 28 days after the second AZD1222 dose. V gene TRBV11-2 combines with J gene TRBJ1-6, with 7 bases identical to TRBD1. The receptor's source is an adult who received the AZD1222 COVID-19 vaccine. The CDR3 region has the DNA TGTGCCAGCAGCCCGGGACAGTCCGGGAATTCACCCCTCCACTTT. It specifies CASSPGQSGNSPLHF.